This passage covers 14 T cell receptor beta chains from one sample sequenced in a study of cytomegalovirus exposure and HLA in healthy donors. The primer mix had 60 Vbeta and 13 Jbeta primers. Assay used: immunoSEQ multiplex PCR; TCRdb lists only in-frame clones, some missing. The sample has about 120,000 clones, more than 70% seen once. Sequencing used PBMCs. The receptors originated from a man younger than 45 in good health and CMV-seronegative.

The chain has TRBV7-6 and TRBJ2-7; 13 bases align to TRBD2. The CDR3 consists of 19 residues. CDR1 is SGHVS, CDR2 FNYEAQ, per germline. Unmatched junction bases numbered 10, after V lost 2 bases and J lost 0 bases. CDR3 nucleotides: TGTGCCAGCAGCTTATCTGTAACTAGCGGGGGGGAATCCTCCTACGAGCAGTACTTC. This sequence encodes CASSLSVTSGGESSYEQYF.

The chain uses TRBV7-2 and TRBJ2-5; the D gene is possibly TRBD2 (5 bases). V lost 5 bases and J lost 7, with 11 bases in between. Germline V gene data show CDR1 as SGHTA and CDR2 as FQGNSA. CDR3 length: 12 residues. CDR3: CASSRDRGTQYF. The CDR3 DNA is TGTGCCAGCAGCCGCGACCGGGGGACCCAGTACTTC.

This clone was observed a single time. The chain couples TRBV4-2 to TRBJ2-7; 7 bases match TRBD1. Germline V gene data show CDR1 as LGHNA and CDR2 as YNFKEQ. This CDR3 region has 14 residues. V dropped 3 bases and J dropped 4; count of bases not matched to a gene: 6. The CDR3 DNA follows: TGTGCCAGCAGCCATCAGACAGGGAATTACGAGCAGTACTTC. Translation gives CASSHQTGNYEQYF.

The chain employs TRBV7-2 and TRBJ1-2, with D possibly matching TRBD1 (6 bases). This CDR3 has 13 residues. From germline, CDR1 is SGHTA and CDR2 FQGNSA. The V end lost 2 bases, the J end lost 4 bases, and 8 bases lay between the germline ends. The CDR3 bases are TGTGCCAGCAGCTTAAAACAGGGCTATGGCTACACCTTC. It encodes CASSLKQGYGYTF.

The chain has TRBV28 and TRBJ2-5; TRBD2 matches at 9 bases. This CDR3 comprises 18 residues. CDR1 and CDR2 from the germline V gene are MDHEN and SYDVKM. The V and J ends lost 3 bases and 5 bases, in that order; junction bases with no gene match: 16. The CDR3 DNA sequence: TGTGCCAGCAGTTTGCGGGACGGAATAGCGGGGGCCGCGGAGACCCAGTACTTC. Protein: CASSLRDGIAGAAETQYF.

The rearrangement links TRBV7-9 to TRBJ2-1; possibly TRBD2 for D (5 bases). The CDR3 contains 15 residues. Per germline, CDR1 SEHNR and CDR2 FQNEAQ (reference sequence). Trimming took off 4 bases at V and 1 base at J, with 11 bases between the two ends. CDR3 sequence (DNA): TGTGCCAGCAGCTCCCCGAGGGATTCCTACAATGAGCAGTTCTTC. This encodes CASSSPRDSYNEQFF. Supplemented by reference TRBV7-9 and TRBJ2-1, the full variable domain reads DTGVSQNPRHKITKRGQNVTFRCDPISEHNRLYWYRQTLGQGPEFLTYFQNEAQLEKSRLLSDRFSAERPKGSFSTLEIQRTEQGDSAMYLCASSSPRDSYNEQFFGPGTRLTVL.

The chain links TRBV6-5 to TRBJ1-2; no clear D gene. Deletions cut 7 bases from V and 2 bases from J, with 11 bases between. Germline-derived CDR1 and CDR2 are MNHEY and SVGAGI. This CDR3 region has 13 residues. The CDR3, as DNA: TGTGCCAGCATGAGGGCAGGAAACTATGGCTACACCTTC. Protein product: CASMRAGNYGYTF.

Only one count was recorded for this clone. This rearrangement joins TRBV7-2 to TRBJ1-5, with D tentatively TRBD1 (5 bases). Trimming stripped 3 bases from V and 6 bases from J, with 9 bases between. Germline values: CDR1 SGHTA, CDR2 FQGNSA. The CDR3 is 13 residues long. The CDR3 loop reads CASSFRGGQPQHF. CDR3 DNA sequence: TGTGCCAGCAGCTTTAGGGGAGGTCAGCCCCAGCATTTT.

The J gene is TRBJ1-1, the V gene TRBV6-4, with D maybe TRBD1 (5 bases). Germline V gives CDR1 MRHNA, CDR2 SNTAGT. This CDR3 is built from 13 residues. Between the trimmed V and J ends, which lost 7 bases and 4 bases, there was a span of 13 bases. CDR3 protein: CASNSPGGTEAFF. DNA of the CDR3: TGTGCCAGCAACTCACCGGGGGGCACTGAAGCTTTCTTT.

The rearrangement uses TRBV15 and TRBJ2-2; 9 bases agree with TRBD1. V lost 5 bases and J lost 4; bases outside the gene matches: 8. Per the germline V gene, CDR1 is LNHNV and CDR2 is YYDKDF (reference sequence). There are 16 residues in the CDR3. The CDR3 DNA reads TGTGCCACCAGCTTCGGACAGGGGAAGGGCACCGGGGAGCTGTTTTTT. The encoded protein is CATSFGQGKGTGELFF.

The V and J genes are TRBV27 and TRBJ1-6; TRBD1 aligns across 8 bases. CDR1 is MNHEY, CDR2 SMNVEV, per germline (reference sequence). The CDR3 has 16 residues. V lost 0 bases to trimming and J lost 4 bases; unmatched junction nucleotides: 2. This chain's CDR3 is CASSLSWTGYNSPLHF. The DNA of the CDR3 is TGTGCCAGCAGTTTATCATGGACAGGGTATAATTCACCCCTCCACTTT.

J is TRBJ1-5 and V is TRBV27; 9 bases match TRBD1. After removal of 1 base from V and 16 bases from J, the junction contained 17 bases not matched to a gene. The CDR3 loop spans 16 amino acids. The germline gives CDR1 MNHEY, CDR2 SMNVEV (reference sequence). The CDR3 coding sequence is TGTGCCAGCAGTTTATTTTTTATGACAGGGGGATCAGGGCTACATTTT. The encoded protein is CASSLFFMTGGSGLHF.

V usage is TRBV4-1 and J usage is TRBJ2-2; tentative D call: TRBD1 (6 bases). Trimming took off 3 bases at V and 2 bases at J, with 10 bases between the two ends. Germline CDR1 MGHRA, CDR2 YSYEKL. This CDR3 contains 15 residues. In nucleotides, the CDR3 is TGCGCCAGCAGCCACAGGGGTCTCAACACCGGGGAGCTGTTTTTT. Its protein is CASSHRGLNTGELFF.

This chain joins TRBV2 and TRBJ1-1; D not resolved. The CDR3 loop spans 14 amino acids. V lost 2 bases, J lost 4 bases, and 11 bases lay in between. CDR1 SNHLY and CDR2 FYNNEI come from the germline V gene. This chain's CDR3 is CASSETRGFTEAFF. CDR3 DNA sequence: TGTGCCAGCAGTGAAACTCGGGGTTTCACTGAAGCTTTCTTT.